This T cell receptor beta chain was captured by sequencing in a study of Graves' ophthalmopathy and Graves' hyperthyroidism. The wider study: Untreated patients at initial diagnosis provided peripheral blood.

Study-level results: Ophthalmopathy progression was predicted with about 71% sensitivity and around 78% specificity.

Transcripts of RNA were the source for amplifying TCR beta CDR3 regions. Amplification began with first-round RT-PCR using HTBI primers, then second-round multiplex PCR was performed. TCRdb fed the multiplex PCR reads into MiXCR, producing one record per CDR3 protein. The repertoire holds 400,000 to 450,000 distinct CDR3 sequences, with 20% to 25% as singletons. This CDR3 has 13 amino acids. Trimming cost V 6 bases and J 4 bases, with 13 bases left between them. From germline, CDR1 is MNHEY and CDR2 SMNVEV (reference sequence). Enrolled hyperthyroidism patients had a new diagnosis, a duration under 2 months, and an age of 18 to 65. A volume of 10 ml of fresh peripheral blood supplied the PBMCs. This clonotype was seen repeatedly, ten times or more. Its antigen is not identified. The conserved phenylalanine or tryptophan is not found at the CDR3 terminus, so this likely reflects a read error.

The chain employs TRBV27 and TRBJ2-7; either TRBD1 or TRBD2 may supply D (5 bases each). Sequencing was done on a sample of peripheral blood. The TCR comes from a woman aged 18-30 years with stable Graves' hyperthyroidism. CDR3 in amino acids: CASRTGTEYEQYL. CDR3 sequence (DNA): TGTGCCAGCAGGACCGGGACGGAATACGAGCAGTACCTC.